A selection of T cell receptor beta chains follows, all from one sample in a study of T cells in Graves' hyperthyroidism and ophthalmopathy. From the multiplex PCR reads, TCRdb called clonotypes with MiXCR, one entry per CDR3 protein. The sample has 300,000 to 500,000 distinct CDR3 sequences, more than 13% seen once; the top ten hold around 28%. The sequencing input was blood. These receptors came from a man aged 50 or older with Graves' ophthalmopathy. The CDR3 runs from the conserved cysteine through the conserved F or W. A D gene is named only where the DNA matches it firmly. Size values are once, few and many counts, or a class for expanded clones, and some rows have none.

many	-	TRBJ1-3	TRBV2	TGTGCCAGCAGTGAACTCTCCCGGACAGCTGGAAACACCATATATTTT	CASSELSRTAGNTIYF
few	TRBD1	TRBJ1-1	TRBV11-2	TGTGCCAGCAGCTCGGGACAGATCACTGAAGCTTTCTTT	CASSSGQITEAFF
-	-	TRBJ2-7	TRBV28	TGTGCCGGAGGAGCTGGGGGTGGCGAGCAGTACTTC	CAGGAGGGEQYF
few	-	TRBJ1-2	TRBV6-2/TRBV6-3	TGTGCCAGCAGTTACTCGAGGGGAGAGAATGGCTACACCTTC	CASSYSRGENGYTF
many	-	TRBJ2-5	TRBV5-1	TGCGCCAGCAGCTTGGGGCGTAATAGCGTGGAGACCCAGTACTTC	CASSLGRNSVETQYF
few	TRBD1	TRBJ2-3	TRBV12-3/TRBV12-4	TGTGCCAGCAGCCGGGACAGGTTCTACACAGATACGCAGTATTTT	CASSRDRFYTDTQYF
many	-	TRBJ1-2	TRBV3-1	TGTGCCAGCAGCCATCTGGGAAGCCCCTATGGCTACACCTTC	CASSHLGSPYGYTF
-	-	TRBJ2-2	TRBV5-1	TGCGCCAGCAGCTTGTATGGGATGTTCACCGGGGAGCTGTTTTTT	CASSLYGMFTGELFF
many	TRBD2	TRBJ2-1	TRBV5-1	TGCGCCAGCAGCCAGGCCTCTAGCGGACGTAAAATGTTGGAGCAGTTCTTC	CASSQASSGRKMLEQFF
few	-	TRBJ2-3	TRBV7-2	TGTGCCAGCAGCTTAGCGAATCCTCGAGGAGATACGCAGTATTTT	CASSLANPRGDTQYF
many	TRBD2	TRBJ2-5	TRBV20-1	TGCAGTGCTAGTGGGGGGGGAGAGACCCAGTACTTC	CSASGGGETQYF
many	-	TRBJ2-5	TRBV12-3/TRBV12-4	TGTGCCAGCAGTGACCAGGGTGCAGAGACCAAGTACTTC	CASSDQGAETKYF
many	TRBD1	TRBJ2-7	TRBV15	TGTGCCACCAGCAGACAAAACCGGGACAGGGTCTCCTACGAGCAGTACTTC	CATSRQNRDRVSYEQYF
-	TRBD1	TRBJ1-2	TRBV19	TGTGCCAGTAGTCTATCTTGGGGTGACAGGGGGCCTGATGGCTACACCTTC	CASSLSWGDRGPDGYTF
-	TRBD2	TRBJ2-1	TRBV15	TGTGCCACGATTAGCGGGAGGGCCTCCAATGAGCAGTTCTTC	CATISGRASNEQFF
few	-	TRBJ1-5	TRBV24-1	TGTGCCACCAGTGATGCTCGGGGACGGATACCGAAAAATCAGCCCCAGCATTTT	CATSDARGRIPKNQPQHF
few	-	TRBJ2-1	TRBV27	TGTGCCAGCAGTCACCAGGGTAATGAGCAGTTCTTC	CASSHQGNEQFF
many	TRBD2	TRBJ2-5	TRBV20-1	TGCAGTGCTAGAGTAGCGGGAGGGCTGGTCAGGGAGACCCAGTACTTC	CSARVAGGLVRETQYF
few	TRBD2	TRBJ2-1	TRBV4-1	TGCGCTCCTGCCAACGGGCGGGAGGTCGGGAATGAGCAGTTCTTC	CAPANGREVGNEQFF
-	TRBD1	TRBJ2-2	TRBV30	TGTGCCTTCCCCATCCGGGACAGGGGGTTCCCGAGCACCGGGGAGCTGTTTTTT	CAFPIRDRGFPSTGELFF
many	TRBD2	TRBJ2-1	TRBV12-3/TRBV12-4	TGTGCCAGCAGTTATCCTAGCGGCTCCTACAATGAGCAGTTCTTC	CASSYPSGSYNEQFF
many	-	TRBJ1-1	TRBV20-1	TGCAGTGCTAGTGACCCCCCCGGGGGTGCTTTCTTT	CSASDPPGGAFF
many	TRBD2	TRBJ2-3	TRBV5-1	TGCGCCAGCAGCAAAACTAGCGGGAGCTCTACAGATACGCAGTATTTT	CASSKTSGSSTDTQYF
few	-	TRBJ1-6	TRBV2	TGTGCCAGCCGCGACCTGATCTCGTTTAATTCACCCCTCCACTTT	CASRDLISFNSPLHF
few	TRBD2	TRBJ2-7	TRBV18	TGTGCCAGCTCTCTCTTACCGGGACTAGCGGGAGACGAGCAGTACTTC	CASSLLPGLAGDEQYF
few	TRBD2	TRBJ2-2	TRBV27	TGTGCCAGCAGTAAGGGACTAGCGGAATGGCGGGAGCTGTTTTTT	CASSKGLAEWRELFF
-	TRBD2	TRBJ2-7	TRBV6-2/TRBV6-3	TGTGCCAGCAGTGGTACCGGGACTAGGTCCTACGAGCAGTACTTC	CASSGTGTRSYEQYF
many	TRBD1	TRBJ2-7	TRBV28	TGTGCCAGCAACCGACCTGACAGGGCCGAGCAGTACTTC	CASNRPDRAEQYF
once	TRBD1	TRBJ2-2	TRBV7-9	TGTGCCAGCACCACAGGGGGCAGGTTTAACACCGGGGAGCTGTTTTTT	CASTTGGRFNTGELFF
-	-	TRBJ2-2	TRBV2	TGTGCCAGCAGTGAAATGCCCAGGAGGGTTCATGGCGGGGAGCTGTTTTTT	CASSEMPRRVHGGELFF
many	TRBD2	TRBJ2-7	TRBV28	TGTGCCAGCAGTCCATGGAGCGGGAACTCCTACGAGCAGTACTTC	CASSPWSGNSYEQYF
many	-	TRBJ2-1	TRBV2	TGTGCCAGCAGTGAGTCCTACAATGAGCAGTTCTTC	CASSESYNEQFF
many	-	TRBJ2-3	TRBV5-1	TGCGCCAGCAGCTACCTTAGGGACGCGGGCGGTCGTATTGGCACAGATACGCAGTATTTT	CASSYLRDAGGRIGTDTQYF
many	TRBD1	TRBJ2-7	TRBV7-6	TGTGCCAGCAGCTTAAACAGGGGGTCCTACGAGCAGTACTTC	CASSLNRGSYEQYF
once	-	TRBJ1-2	TRBV9	TGTGCCAGCAGCGTAGAGGGGGTCTCAAACTATGGCTACACCTTC	CASSVEGVSNYGYTF